One sample yielded the 30 T cell receptor beta chains listed below, sequenced in a study of T-cell memory formation after mild COVID-19. One entry per CDR3 protein, called by TCRdb with MiXCR from the 5' RACE reads. Of 190,000 or so distinct CDR3 sequences in the sample, 20% to 25% were seen once. The sequenced material came from PBMCs or a T cell subset sorted from them (not recorded which). These receptors were obtained from an adult woman who had mild COVID-19 (a few samples of this study predate the infection). Cell type and time point are not known.

The chain's CDR3 is CASSFNLYGYTF. CDR3 nucleotide sequence: TGTGCCAGCAGCTTCAACTTATATGGCTACACCTTC. The V and J genes are TRBV11-2 and TRBJ1-2; D unresolved. The V gene lost 3 bases and the J gene lost 5 bases, with 7 bases spanning the gap. The CDR3 is 12 amino acids. Per germline, CDR1 SGHAT and CDR2 FQNNGV. The whole variable domain, filled in from reference TRBV11-2 and TRBJ1-2, reads EAGVAQSPRYKIIEKRQSVAFWCNPISGHATLYWYQQILGQGPKLLIQFQNNGVVDDSQLPKDRFSAERLKGVDSTLKIQPAKLEDSAVYLCASSFNLYGYTFGSGTRLTVV.

The table lists this clonotype with a few counts. This chain links TRBV7-9 with TRBJ2-7; unclear D gene. The CDR3 spans 15 residues. Trimming pared 4 bases from V and 0 bases from J, leaving 13 bases between. From germline, CDR1 is SEHNR and CDR2 FQNEAQ (reference sequence). CDR3 sequence (DNA): TGTGCCAGCAGCTCGGCGGCTGCGTTCTCCTACGAGCAGTACTTC. Translation: CASSSAAAFSYEQYF. The variable domain in full, completed from reference TRBV7-9 and TRBJ2-7, reads DTGVSQNPRHKITKRGQNVTFRCDPISEHNRLYWYRQTLGQGPEFLTYFQNEAQLEKSRLLSDRFSAERPKGSFSTLEIQRTEQGDSAMYLCASSSAAAFSYEQYFGPGTRLTVT.

V usage is TRBV11-2 and J usage is TRBJ1-1; D unresolved. V was cut by 6 bases and J by 1 base, with 9 bases left in between. The CDR3 runs to 13 residues. Germline assignment: CDR1 SGHAT and CDR2 FQNNGV. The CDR3 DNA is TGTGCCAGCAGATCCCAGACGAACACTGAAGCTTTCTTT. Its protein is CASRSQTNTEAFF.

V is TRBV6-5 and J is TRBJ2-5; 11 bases map to TRBD1. Germline loops: CDR1 MNHEY, CDR2 SVGAGI. V lost 5 bases, J lost 4 bases, and 12 bases stayed unmatched. The CDR3 totals 17 residues. CDR3 in DNA: TGTGCCAGCAGTCGTACTCCGGGACAGGGGGTTGTAGAGACCCAGTACTTC. As protein: CASSRTPGQGVVETQYF.

V gene TRBV4-1 combines with J gene TRBJ2-1; D is unresolved. Germline CDR1 reads MGHRA; CDR2 reads YSYEKL. V was shortened by 7 bases and J by 6 bases, with 22 bases between the two germline ends. CDR3 length: 16 residues. CDR3 loop: CASTHGSVQHGNEQFF. The CDR3 DNA is TGCGCCAGCACTCACGGTTCGGTCCAACACGGCAATGAGCAGTTCTTC.

The chain employs TRBV4-1 and TRBJ2-3; perhaps TRBD2 as D (5 bases). Germline loops: CDR1 MGHRA, CDR2 YSYEKL. V was cut by 0 bases and J by 2 bases, with 12 bases left in between. This CDR3 is 16 amino acids long. In DNA, the CDR3 is TGCGCCAGCAGCCAAGACGCGGGTAGGGCCACAGATACGCAGTATTTT. It encodes CASSQDAGRATDTQYF.

The chain combines TRBV6-6 with TRBJ2-2, with a possible D match to TRBD2 (5 bases). V dropped 11 bases and J dropped 2 bases, with 18 bases sitting between them. Germline V gives CDR1 MNHNY, CDR2 SVGAGI (reference sequence). This CDR3 has 15 amino acids. As DNA, the CDR3 is TGTGCCCTAAACCGTGGCCGGGATAACACCGGGGAGCTGTTTTTT. Protein: CALNRGRDNTGELFF.

The rearrangement uses TRBV12-3 or TRBV12-4 and TRBJ2-7; D remains ambiguous. The length of the CDR3 is 16 residues. V lost 3 bases and J 3 bases, leaving 18 bases between the germline ends. The CDR3 DNA sequence: TGTGCCAGCAGTTTGGGTTCCCCGGTGGCCGTCTACGAGCAGTACTTC. Its protein is CASSLGSPVAVYEQYF.

This clonotype was recorded many times. The chain employs TRBV27 and TRBJ2-7; 8 nucleotides align to TRBD1. Germline V CDR1 and CDR2: MNHEY, SMNVEV (reference sequence). The CDR3 loop spans 14 amino acids. J lost 2 bases, V lost 3 bases, and 3 bases had no gene match. CDR3 region: CASSFGQGPYEQYF. CDR3 nucleotide sequence: TGTGCCAGCAGTTTCGGACAGGGACCCTACGAGCAGTACTTC.

This sequence joins TRBV20-1 and TRBJ2-7; 9 bases are shared with TRBD1. In germline, CDR1 is DFQATT, CDR2 SNEGSKA (reference sequence). CDR3 size: 15 residues. J was trimmed by 6 bases and V by 0 bases; bases with no gene match: 9. The CDR3 coding sequence is TGCAGTGCTAGAGACGGGGGGACAGGGAGGGGCGAGCAGTACTTC. Translated, it gives CSARDGGTGRGEQYF.

This clonotype was seen a few times. The J gene is TRBJ2-7, the V gene TRBV7-9, with TRBD1 matching over 9 bases. The germline gives CDR1 SEHNR, CDR2 FQNEAQ (reference sequence). V lost 4 bases, J lost 4 bases, and 5 bases stayed unmatched. The CDR3 contains 14 residues. The CDR3 loop is CASSSRDRAYEQYF. The CDR3 nucleotides are TGTGCCAGCAGCTCCCGGGACAGGGCTTACGAGCAGTACTTC.

This clonotype came up a few times. The chain combines TRBV12-3 or TRBV12-4 with TRBJ2-2; no clear D. Trimming removed 3 bases at V and 12 bases at J, with 14 bases between. This CDR3 spans 13 amino acids. The CDR3: CASSFGLTGQLFF. The CDR3 nucleotides are TGTGCCAGCAGTTTCGGTCTCACCGGTCAGCTGTTTTTT.

This clonotype was counted only a few times. The chain has TRBV5-1 and TRBJ2-1; TRBD2 aligns across 10 bases. Trimming removed 2 bases from V and 0 bases from J; junction bases left unmatched: 5. This CDR3 comprises 17 residues. Germline V gene data show CDR1 as SGHRS and CDR2 as YFSETQ. The CDR3 DNA sequence: TGCGCCAGCAGCTTCCCCTCTAGCGGGAGCTCCTACAATGAGCAGTTCTTC. Translated: CASSFPSSGSSYNEQFF. Full variable domain (remainder filled in from reference TRBV5-1 and TRBJ2-1): KAGVTQTPRYLIKTRGQQVTLSCSPISGHRSVSWYQQTPGQGLQFLFEYFSETQRNKGNFPGRFSGRQFSNSRSEMNVSTLELGDSALYLCASSFPSSGSSYNEQFFGPGTRLTVL.

This clonotype was recorded once. The chain joins TRBV5-1 to TRBJ2-2, with D perhaps matching TRBD2 (5 bases). CDR1 is SGHRS, CDR2 YFSETQ, per germline. Trimming took 0 bases from V and 0 from J, leaving 9 bases between them. This CDR3 has 16 residues. Here the CDR3 DNA reads TGCGCCAGCAGCTTGGGACGGGATCCGAACACCGGGGAGCTGTTTTTT. The encoded protein is CASSLGRDPNTGELFF.

This clonotype came up a few times. The chain couples TRBV4-1 to TRBJ2-1, with D possibly matching TRBD2 (6 bases). CDR3 length: 19 amino acids. The germline gives CDR1 MGHRA, CDR2 YSYEKL. Trimming pared 0 bases from V and 7 bases from J, leaving 25 bases between. The CDR3 region has the DNA TGCGCCAGCAGCCAAGATCAAGGTTGGGAAGCGGGCGTGGAGAATGAGCAGTTCTTC. Protein: CASSQDQGWEAGVENEQFF.

This clonotype was detected ten times or more. The CDR3 protein is CASSQGEGPSYEQYF. The CDR3 DNA follows: TGTGCCAGCAGCCAAGGCGAGGGGCCATCCTACGAGCAGTACTTC. The rearrangement joins TRBV4-2 to TRBJ2-7; D may be TRBD1 or TRBD2 (5 bases each). Germline values: CDR1 LGHNA, CDR2 YNFKEQ. V lost 1 base and J lost 1, with 11 bases in between. CDR3 length: 15 amino acids.

The chain carries TRBV20-1 and TRBJ2-4; D tentatively reads TRBD1 or TRBD2 (5 bases each). V lost 4 bases and J lost 7, with 14 bases in between. CDR1 and CDR2 (germline): DFQATT, SNEGSKA (reference sequence). This CDR3 is built from 13 residues. The CDR3 nucleotides read TGCAGTGCTACCCCCGGGACCCCTAACATTCAGTACTTC. It codes for CSATPGTPNIQYF.

The V and J genes are TRBV12-3 or TRBV12-4 and TRBJ1-1; TRBD1 might be the D (5 bases). With 6 bases removed from V and 7 bases from J, the gap between germline ends came to 12 bases. The CDR3 contains 12 residues. CDR3 loop: CASRGTGVEAFF. As DNA, the CDR3 is TGTGCCAGCAGGGGGACGGGAGTTGAAGCTTTCTTT.

CDR3 nucleotide sequence: TGCGCCAGCAGCTTGGGAGACTTTACAGATACGCAGTATTTT. As protein: CASSLGDFTDTQYF. The chain is built from TRBV5-1 and TRBJ2-3, with no clear D. V was pared by 0 bases and J by 3 bases, with 8 bases between. This CDR3 contains 14 residues. Per germline, CDR1 SGHRS and CDR2 YFSETQ.

This chain connects TRBV7-6 to TRBJ2-7, with 7 positions matching TRBD2. Germline assignment: CDR1 SGHVS and CDR2 FNYEAQ. Germline trimming cut 5 bases from V and 6 bases from J; bases unmatched to any gene: 13. The CDR3 runs to 15 residues. The DNA of the CDR3 is TGTGCCAGCAGCCTCTCTAGGGAGGGAGCGGGCGAGCAGTACTTC. It translates to CASSLSREGAGEQYF.

Comment on this clonotype: A much larger clone sits a single nucleotide away, making a read error possible. The chain has TRBV6-5 and TRBJ2-6; D not certain. Germline assignment: CDR1 MNHEY and CDR2 SVGAGI. V was shortened by 7 bases and J by 5 bases, with 9 bases between the two germline ends. The CDR3 runs 13 residues. The CDR3 loop is CASKVEWANVLTF. CDR3 sequence (DNA): TGTGCCAGCAAGGTAGAGTGGGCCAACGTCCTGACTTTC.

This rearrangement joins TRBV9 to TRBJ1-3; D unclear. V lost 4 bases to trimming and J lost 4 bases, with 15 bases between them. This CDR3 is built from 15 residues. CDR1 and CDR2 from the germline V gene are SGDLS and YYNGEE. The CDR3 bases are TGTGCCAGCAGCCCTGGGTGGGGATCCGGAAACACCATATATTTT. Amino acid sequence: CASSPGWGSGNTIYF.

The sample holds a few counts of this clonotype. V and J are TRBV6-5 and TRBJ1-1; D is unresolved. CDR1 is MNHEY, CDR2 SVGAGI, per germline. The CDR3 is 15 residues long. The V end lost 4 bases, the J end lost 3 bases, and 15 bases lay between the germline ends. The CDR3 reads CASSSTAGLYTEAFF. DNA for the CDR3: TGTGCCAGCAGTTCGACGGCGGGCCTATACACTGAAGCTTTCTTT.

A few counts support this clonotype. The chain joins TRBV27 to TRBJ1-2, with 10 bases that match TRBD1. The CDR3 is 16 residues long. Germline V lookup: CDR1 MNHEY, CDR2 SMNVEV (reference sequence). J was trimmed by 4 bases and V by 2 bases; bases with no gene match: 7. CDR3: CASSLSWTGGTYGYTF. The CDR3 nucleotides read TGTGCCAGCAGTTTAAGCTGGACAGGGGGAACCTATGGCTACACCTTC.

This clonotype was counted only a few times. J is TRBJ1-1 and V is TRBV12-3 or TRBV12-4; D gene uncertain. This CDR3 spans 14 amino acids. V lost 1 base to trimming and J lost 1 base, with 7 bases between them. DNA of the CDR3: TGTGCCAGCAGTTTAGTCTCCGCGAACACTGAAGCTTTCTTT. Translated: CASSLVSANTEAFF.

This clonotype was detected ten times or more. V usage is TRBV5-1 and J usage is TRBJ2-1; 9 nucleotides line up with TRBD1. Germline lookup yields CDR1 SGHRS and CDR2 YFSETQ. The junction had 6 bases not matched to a gene; V was cut back by 1 base and J by 7 bases. The CDR3 runs to 15 residues. CDR3 in amino acids: CASSLTGGAINEQFF. Written as DNA, the CDR3 is TGCGCCAGCAGCTTGACAGGGGGCGCGATAAATGAGCAGTTCTTC. Full variable domain (rest looked up from reference TRBV5-1 and TRBJ2-1): KAGVTQTPRYLIKTRGQQVTLSCSPISGHRSVSWYQQTPGQGLQFLFEYFSETQRNKGNFPGRFSGRQFSNSRSEMNVSTLELGDSALYLCASSLTGGAINEQFFGPGTRLTVL.

This chain connects TRBV4-1 to TRBJ2-7, with D unclear. This CDR3 is 16 amino acids long. V dropped 0 bases and J dropped 0 bases, with 12 bases sitting between them. The germline V gene has CDR1 MGHRA and CDR2 YSYEKL. This CDR3 reads CASSQELQAYSYEQYF. CDR3 DNA: TGCGCCAGCAGCCAAGAGCTTCAGGCTTACTCCTACGAGCAGTACTTC.

The chain recombines TRBV12-3 or TRBV12-4 with TRBJ2-1, with D hard to call. Trimming shortened V by 1 base and J by 8 bases, and 6 bases separated the two germline ends. CDR3 length: 12 amino acids. This CDR3 is CASSLGSDEQFF. The DNA for the CDR3 is TGTGCCAGCAGTTTAGGATCGGATGAGCAGTTCTTC.

This clonotype has just a few counts. The chain has TRBV11-2 and TRBJ1-1; weak D call: TRBD1 (6 bases). Germline values: CDR1 SGHAT, CDR2 FQNNGV. V lost 5 bases to trimming and J lost 5 bases, with 9 bases between them. The CDR3 sequence is 12 residues long. CDR3 bases: TGTGCCAGCAGCCAGGGGTTGACTGAAGCTTTCTTT. This encodes CASSQGLTEAFF.

This sequence joins TRBV12-3 or TRBV12-4 and TRBJ2-3; unclear D gene. The V and J ends lost 7 bases and 2 bases respectively, with 10 bases between them. This CDR3 has 13 residues. The CDR3 sequence: CASTEENTDTQYF. CDR3 bases: TGTGCCAGCACCGAGGAAAACACAGATACGCAGTATTTT.